This T cell receptor (beta chain) stems from a study of blood T cell repertoires in COVID-19. About the study: Both acute and convalescent COVID-19 samples were obtained from the United States, Italy and Spain. Sample material is recorded as cDNA or gDNA derived from T cells, B-cell-depleted T cells, or PBMCs.

As handled by the study authors: Reference gene primer amplification gave estimated nucleated cell counts. Clones were read by immunoSEQ multiplex PCR, and TCRdb kept only the in-frame ones, dropping some. The DNA was the basis for D and trimming; V, J and clone size are from that table. Of about 77,000 clones listed, 90% are singletons. Trimming at V came to 2 bases and at J to 6 bases, leaving 7 bases not matched to a gene. This CDR3 spans 15 amino acids. CDR1 and CDR2 (germline): MNHNY, SVGAGI (reference sequence). The origin of this receptor is a woman of 80 years or more with active or convalescent COVID-19. The J gene is TRBJ1-1, the V gene TRBV6-6, with TRBD1 matching over 9 bases. The sequenced material came from peripheral blood. The CDR3 bases are TGTGCCAGCAGTTACCCCGGGACAGGGAAGGCTGAAGCTTTCTTT. It specifies CASSYPGTGKAEAFF.